The 8 T cell receptor beta chains below all came from one sample that was sequenced in a study of shared clonotypes between healthy human individuals. This table comes from immunoSEQ multiplex PCR, and its TCRdb copy is limited to in-frame clones, with some not included. The sample gives roughly 700,000 clones, around 72% of which show up once; 1.5% to 2% is in the top ten. Sequencing was carried out using memory CD4+ T cells sorted from blood. Noted subset: CD45RA-negative fraction. The receptors here all came from a woman aged 25 to 39 in good health.

The V gene is TRBV25-1, the J gene TRBJ1-4, with D maybe TRBD1 (6 bases). Germline V gives CDR1 MGHDK, CDR2 SYGVNS. V lost 5 bases, J lost 1 base, and 11 bases lay in between. CDR3 length: 15 amino acids. This CDR3 is CASSTGIVTNEKLFF. The CDR3 DNA reads TGTGCCAGCAGTACAGGGATAGTAACTAATGAAAAACTGTTTTTT. Using reference TRBV25-1 and TRBJ1-4 for the parts outside the CDR3, the full variable domain is EADIYQTPRYLVIGTGKKITLECSQTMGHDKMYWYQQDPGMELHLIHYSYGVNSTEKGDLSSESTVSRIRTEHFPLTLESARPSHTSQYLCASSTGIVTNEKLFFGSGTQLSVL.

This clone was seen only a few times. This chain connects TRBV19 to TRBJ1-5, with 9 bases aligning to TRBD1. Germline CDR1 LNHDA, CDR2 SQIVND (reference sequence). V dropped 3 bases and J dropped 3; count of bases not matched to a gene: 3. CDR3 length: 15 amino acids. The CDR3 DNA follows: TGTGCCAGTAGTATGGGGACAGGGTACAATCAGCCCCAGCATTTT. This encodes CASSMGTGYNQPQHF. Drawing the rest from reference TRBV19 and TRBJ1-5, the complete variable domain is DGGITQSPKYLFRKEGQNVTLSCEQNLNHDAMYWYRQDPGQGLRLIYYSQIVNDFQKGDIAEGYSVSREKKESFPLTVTSAQKNPTAFYLCASSMGTGYNQPQHFGDGTRLSIL.

This sequence joins TRBV2 and TRBJ2-5, with D tentatively TRBD2 (5 bases). This CDR3 is 14 amino acids long. V was trimmed by 7 bases and J by 5 bases, leaving 17 bases between them. Germline CDR1 SNHLY, CDR2 FYNNEI. The chain's CDR3 is CASTRSGTWETQYF. CDR3 coding DNA: TGTGCCAGCACGAGAAGCGGAACGTGGGAGACCCAGTACTTC.

Worth noting for this clone: Additional DNA sequences in this sample encode the identical CDR3. The chain carries TRBV29-1 and TRBJ1-1; D not certain. The CDR3 loop spans 13 amino acids. Looked up from germline, CDR1 is SQVTM and CDR2 is ANQGSEA. Trimming cost V 4 bases and J 0 bases, with 9 bases left between them. The CDR3 nucleotides are TGCAGCGTTGTTCGGACGGTGAACACTGAAGCTTTCTTT. Translating gives CSVVRTVNTEAFF.

This clone was seen only a few times. Here the CDR3 reads CASSELGSDGNTIYF. The CDR3 nucleotides are TGTGCCAGCAGTGAATTGGGCAGCGATGGAAACACCATATATTTT. This chain connects TRBV6-1 to TRBJ1-3; D is ambiguous. The CDR3 loop spans 15 amino acids. V lost 2 bases and J lost 3, with 11 bases in between. Germline V gene data show CDR1 as MNHNS and CDR2 as SASEGT.

The chain uses TRBV11-2 and TRBJ2-5, with D unresolved. The CDR3 has 19 residues. Trimming removed 0 bases from V and 7 bases from J, with 27 bases in between. Germline CDR1 is SGHAT and CDR2 is FQNNGV. The CDR3 nucleotides are TGTGCCAGCAGCTTAGAGGTCGGAGTCAGCTCGTTGTCCCGAGGGACCCAGTACTTC. Its protein product is CASSLEVGVSSLSRGTQYF.

This clone was seen just once. J is TRBJ2-2 and V is TRBV11-2; D not certain. There are 16 residues in the CDR3. V lost 5 bases to trimming and J lost 1 base, with 14 bases between them. From germline, CDR1 is SGHAT and CDR2 FQNNGV. In DNA form, the CDR3 reads TGTGCCAGCAGCCATAAGACCCCCATGAACACCGGGGAGCTGTTTTTT. It is translated as CASSHKTPMNTGELFF.

This clone was detected many times. For the CDR3, the DNA is TGTGCCAGCAGTGCCCTCACAGAGGACGAGACCTACGAGCAGTACTTC. It encodes CASSALTEDETYEQYF. The chain combines TRBV25-1 with TRBJ2-7; D remains unclear. The V gene's germline CDR1 is MGHDK and CDR2 SYGVNS. With 4 bases removed from V and 2 bases from J, the gap between germline ends came to 18 bases. The CDR3 runs 16 residues.